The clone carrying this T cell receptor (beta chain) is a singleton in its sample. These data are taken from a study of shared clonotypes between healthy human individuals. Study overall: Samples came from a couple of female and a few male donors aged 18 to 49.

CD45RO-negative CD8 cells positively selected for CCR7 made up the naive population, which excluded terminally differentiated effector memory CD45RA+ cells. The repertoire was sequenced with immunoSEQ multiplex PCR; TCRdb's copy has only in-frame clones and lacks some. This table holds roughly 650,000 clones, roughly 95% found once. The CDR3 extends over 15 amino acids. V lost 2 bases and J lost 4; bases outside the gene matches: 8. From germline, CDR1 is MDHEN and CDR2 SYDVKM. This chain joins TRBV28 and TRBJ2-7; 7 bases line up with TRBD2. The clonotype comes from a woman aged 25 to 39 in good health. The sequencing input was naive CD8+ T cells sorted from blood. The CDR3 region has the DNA TGTGCCAGCAGTTTAACGGGGGAGGGCCTATACGAGCAGTACTTC. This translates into CASSLTGEGLYEQYF.